Listed here are 27 T cell receptor beta chains from one sample, sequenced in a study of OX40 agonist ivuxolimab in advanced cancers. Data came from immunoSEQ multiplex PCR; TCRdb stores just in-frame clones and leaves some out. The sample lists approximately 74,000 clones; about 93% were seen once. This material consisted of CD4+ or CD8+ T cells sorted from blood, taken in a trial of the OX40 agonist ivuxolimab. Receptors were obtained from an adult with an advanced solid tumor such as melanoma, head and neck, liver or kidney cancer.

The chain combines TRBV9 with TRBJ2-1; D tentatively fits TRBD1 or TRBD2 (7 bases each). The V gene lost 7 bases and the J gene lost 4 bases, with 27 bases spanning the gap. In germline, CDR1 is SGDLS, CDR2 YYNGEE. This CDR3 contains 18 residues. This CDR3 is CASPTTGRTRGVYNEQFF. DNA of the CDR3: TGTGCCAGCCCTACGACAGGGCGGACTAGAGGGGTTTACAATGAGCAGTTCTTC.

V is TRBV7-2 and J is TRBJ2-7, with 9 nucleotides matching TRBD2. The germline CDR1 and CDR2 sequences are SGHTA and FQGNSA. The junction had 0 bases not matched to a gene; V was cut back by 2 bases and J by 1 base. The CDR3 runs to 14 residues. The CDR3: CASSLLAGSYEQYF. CDR3 nucleotides: TGTGCCAGCAGCTTACTAGCGGGGTCCTACGAGCAGTACTTC.

V is TRBV19 and J is TRBJ1-5; TRBD1 is a possible D gene (6 bases). CDR1 LNHDA and CDR2 SQIVND come from the germline V gene (reference sequence). V was trimmed by 3 bases and J by 2 bases, leaving 11 bases between them. The CDR3 spans 15 residues. CDR3 protein: CASSILAGGNQPQHF. DNA for the CDR3: TGTGCCAGTAGTATTCTTGCAGGGGGCAATCAGCCCCAGCATTTT. The variable domain in full, with the rest retrieved from reference TRBV19 and TRBJ1-5, is DGGITQSPKYLFRKEGQNVTLSCEQNLNHDAMYWYRQDPGQGLRLIYYSQIVNDFQKGDIAEGYSVSREKKESFPLTVTSAQKNPTAFYLCASSILAGGNQPQHFGDGTRLSIL.

The V and J genes are TRBV11-2 and TRBJ2-2, with D unclear. The CDR3 consists of 14 residues. Germline CDR1 SGHAT, CDR2 FQNNGV. V lost 1 base to trimming and J lost 6 bases, with 9 bases between them. DNA for the CDR3: TGTGCCAGCAGCTTAGTGGCCTCGTCCGGGGAGCTGTTTTTT. It yields the protein CASSLVASSGELFF.

This chain joins TRBV27 and TRBJ1-5; unclear D gene. Germline V CDR1 and CDR2: MNHEY, SMNVEV (reference sequence). The CDR3 has 14 residues. Trimming took 3 bases from V and 1 from J, leaving 7 bases between them. In DNA form, the CDR3 reads TGTGCCAGCAGTTTTTTAGGGAGCAATCAGCCCCAGCATTTT. Translated, it gives CASSFLGSNQPQHF.

The chain uses TRBV6-5 and TRBJ2-2, with 7 bases fitting TRBD1. The V and J ends lost 6 bases and 7 bases, in that order; junction bases with no gene match: 5. Germline V gene data show CDR1 as MNHEY and CDR2 as SVGAGI. The CDR3 has 13 amino acids. The CDR3 bases are TGTGCCAGCAGCCCCGGGACAGTCGGGGAGCTGTTTTTT. Translating gives CASSPGTVGELFF.

The chain links TRBV28 to TRBJ2-7, with TRBD2 matching 7 bases. Looked up from germline, CDR1 is MDHEN and CDR2 is SYDVKM. The trim removed 6 bases at V and 5 bases at J, leaving 7 bases unmatched. The CDR3 is made up of 13 amino acids. CDR3 sequence (DNA): TGTGCCAGCAGCCCCGGACTAGTCCACGAGCAGTACTTC. Protein sequence: CASSPGLVHEQYF.

The rearrangement links TRBV28 to TRBJ2-1; D is undetermined. CDR1 is MDHEN and CDR2 is SYDVKM in the germline V gene. The length of the CDR3 is 13 residues. V was trimmed by 11 bases and J by 4 bases, leaving 15 bases between them. This CDR3 reads CAGGRPRYNEQFF. The CDR3 DNA follows: TGTGCCGGCGGACGCCCTCGATACAATGAGCAGTTCTTC. The variable domain in full, completed from reference TRBV28 and TRBJ2-1, reads DVKVTQSSRYLVKRTGEKVFLECVQDMDHENMFWYRQDPGLGLRLIYFSYDVKMKEKGDIPEGYSVSREKKERFSLILESASTNQTSMYLCAGGRPRYNEQFFGPGTRLTVL.

The chain is built from TRBV7-2 and TRBJ2-3, with 8 positions matching TRBD1. V trimming: 5 bases; J trimming: 2 bases; junction bases outside the gene matches: 6. The CDR3 runs 15 residues. Germline V gene lookup returns CDR1 SGHTA and CDR2 FQGNSA. Written as DNA, the CDR3 is TGTGCCAGCAGCACAGGACAGGGCAACACAGATACGCAGTATTTT. Translation gives CASSTGQGNTDTQYF.

V usage is TRBV29-1 and J usage is TRBJ1-1; D not certain. CDR3 length: 12 residues. V was pared by 4 bases and J by 0 bases, with 6 bases between. Germline CDR1 SQVTM, CDR2 ANQGSEA. DNA for the CDR3: TGCAGCGTTGTTATGATGAACACTGAAGCTTTCTTT. It is translated as CSVVMMNTEAFF.

The chain recombines TRBV28 with TRBJ2-7; no firm D call. Deletions cut 8 bases from V and 6 bases from J, with 14 bases between. Germline V gene lookup returns CDR1 MDHEN and CDR2 SYDVKM. This CDR3 is 12 amino acids long. In DNA, the CDR3 is TGTGCCAGCTTGGGCACCGCCGCCGAGCAGTACTTC. Residues: CASLGTAAEQYF.

This chain joins TRBV5-1 and TRBJ2-7; TRBD2 agrees at 12 bases. The length of the CDR3 is 16 residues. The junction had 3 bases not matched to a gene; V was cut back by 2 bases and J by 0 bases. The germline V gene encodes CDR1 SGHRS and CDR2 YFSETQ. This CDR3 reads CASSLLAGGGSYEQYF. Written as DNA, the CDR3 is TGCGCCAGCAGCTTACTAGCGGGGGGTGGCTCCTACGAGCAGTACTTC.

The V gene is TRBV5-4, the J gene TRBJ2-6, with D possibly matching TRBD1 (5 bases). Germline V gene sequence: CDR1 SGHNT, CDR2 YYREEE (reference sequence). The CDR3 covers 18 residues. V was shortened by 1 base and J by 0 bases, with 14 bases between the two germline ends. DNA for the CDR3: TGTGCCAGCAGCTTGAACCAGGGTTCTTTCTCTGGGGCCAACGTCCTGACTTTC. It yields the protein CASSLNQGSFSGANVLTF.

This chain connects TRBV9 to TRBJ2-3; 15 nucleotides line up with TRBD2. Germline assignment: CDR1 SGDLS and CDR2 YYNGEE. The CDR3 contains 19 residues. V trimming: 4 bases; J trimming: 6 bases; junction bases outside the gene matches: 15. CDR3: CASSPGLAGGLLYRDTQYF. The CDR3 nucleotides are TGTGCCAGCAGCCCTGGACTAGCGGGAGGGTTACTATATCGGGATACGCAGTATTTT.

The chain recombines TRBV29-1 with TRBJ2-1; D possibly matches TRBD1 or TRBD2 (5 bases each). CDR1 SQVTM and CDR2 ANQGSEA come from the germline V gene. V lost 4 bases and J 4 bases, leaving 14 bases between the germline ends. The CDR3 loop spans 14 amino acids. In DNA form, the CDR3 reads TGCAGCGTTGCCCCTGGGGGAACTTACAATGAGCAGTTCTTC. Translated, it gives CSVAPGGTYNEQFF.

This rearrangement joins TRBV5-1 to TRBJ1-1; no reliable D call. CDR3 length equals 14 residues. Germline V lookup: CDR1 SGHRS, CDR2 YFSETQ. Between the trimmed V and J ends, which lost 1 base and 3 bases, there was a span of 10 bases. The CDR3 DNA sequence: TGCGCCAGCAGCTTGTGGGGATTGGACACTGAAGCTTTCTTT. Translating gives CASSLWGLDTEAFF.

V usage is TRBV5-1 and J usage is TRBJ2-4; 14 nucleotides align to TRBD2. The germline V gene encodes CDR1 SGHRS and CDR2 YFSETQ. The CDR3 is made up of 15 amino acids. Germline trimming cut 4 bases from V and 6 bases from J; bases unmatched to any gene: 3. CDR3 sequence reads: CASSNGTSGGNIQYF. The CDR3 DNA sequence: TGCGCCAGCAGCAACGGGACTAGCGGGGGAAACATTCAGTACTTC.

The chain combines TRBV29-1 with TRBJ2-2; 7 bases line up with TRBD2. CDR1 and CDR2 (germline): SQVTM, ANQGSEA. The trim removed 4 bases at V and 6 bases at J, leaving 8 bases unmatched. CDR3 length equals 14 residues. CDR3 nucleotides: TGCAGCGTTGGGAGGGCGGGAGCATCCGGGGAGCTGTTTTTT. Its protein product is CSVGRAGASGELFF.

The V and J genes are TRBV7-2 and TRBJ1-1; D gene unclear. V shed 5 bases and J shed 4 bases, with 2 bases lying between them. From germline, CDR1 is SGHTA and CDR2 FQGNSA. The CDR3 has 10 residues. CDR3 sequence (DNA): TGTGCCAGCAGCATCACTGAAGCTTTCTTT. It specifies CASSITEAFF. Supplemented by reference TRBV7-2 and TRBJ1-1, the full variable domain reads GAGVSQSPSNKVTEKGKDVELRCDPISGHTALYWYRQSLGQGLEFLIYFQGNSAPDKSGLPSDRFSAERTGGSVSTLTIQRTQQEDSAVYLCASSITEAFFGQGTRLTVV.

This chain connects TRBV30 to TRBJ1-4; D uncertain. The germline V gene encodes CDR1 GTSNPN and CDR2 SVGIG (reference sequence). This CDR3 has 14 amino acids. Trimming left V 5 bases short and J 7 bases short, with 17 bases between. DNA for the CDR3: TGTGCCTGGTTCGACGGAGGAGGGAGTGAAAAACTGTTTTTT. As protein: CAWFDGGGSEKLFF.

The chain has TRBV6-1 and TRBJ1-5; TRBD1 matches 9 bases. Germline CDR1 is MNHNS and CDR2 is SASEGT. There are 18 residues in the CDR3. Unmatched junction bases numbered 13, after V lost 3 bases and J lost 4 bases. The chain's CDR3 is CASSDPGVGTGSNQPQHF. The CDR3 nucleotides are TGTGCCAGCAGTGATCCGGGTGTCGGGACAGGGTCAAATCAGCCCCAGCATTTT.

This chain links TRBV19 with TRBJ2-3; 16 bases are a match to TRBD2. V was clipped by 4 bases and J by 6 bases; unmatched bases: 4. This CDR3 is 16 amino acids long. Germline CDR1 and CDR2: LNHDA and SQIVND (reference sequence). The CDR3 here is CASSTGLAGGLDTQYF. The CDR3 nucleotides are TGTGCCAGTAGTACGGGACTAGCGGGAGGGTTGGATACGCAGTATTTT.

DNA for the CDR3: TGTGCCAGCAGTCCCCACGGGGGTTCCAATCAGCCCCAGCATTTT. This sequence encodes CASSPHGGSNQPQHF. V and J are TRBV6-1 and TRBJ1-5, with D perhaps TRBD1 (5 bases). The CDR3 is 15 residues long. Germline V gene sequence: CDR1 MNHNS, CDR2 SASEGT. Trimming removed 5 bases at V and 3 bases at J, with 14 bases between.

The sample holds one count of this clone. The CDR3 reads CASRDRLGGWETQYF. Written as DNA, the CDR3 is TGTGCCAGCAGGGATAGGCTAGGTGGTTGGGAGACCCAGTACTTC. The chain joins TRBV6-1 to TRBJ2-5; D not resolved. V lost 6 bases, J lost 5 bases, and 19 bases lay in between. This CDR3 is 15 amino acids long. CDR1 MNHNS and CDR2 SASEGT come from the germline V gene.

The rearrangement joins TRBV7-9 to TRBJ2-7, with 9 bases fitting TRBD1. CDR1 SEHNR and CDR2 FQNEAQ come from the germline V gene (reference sequence). With 5 bases clipped from V and 0 bases from J, the junction kept 8 bases outside the gene matches. The CDR3 runs 16 residues. This chain's CDR3 is CASSTLDRGFSYEQYF. The CDR3 DNA is TGTGCCAGCAGCACCCTCGACAGGGGGTTCTCCTACGAGCAGTACTTC. Drawing the rest from reference TRBV7-9 and TRBJ2-7, the complete variable domain is DTGVSQNPRHKITKRGQNVTFRCDPISEHNRLYWYRQTLGQGPEFLTYFQNEAQLEKSRLLSDRFSAERPKGSFSTLEIQRTEQGDSAMYLCASSTLDRGFSYEQYFGPGTRLTVT.

This chain joins TRBV10-1 and TRBJ2-4; D possibly corresponds to TRBD1 (5 bases). V lost 4 bases and J 5 bases, leaving 12 bases between the germline ends. The CDR3 is 14 amino acids. Looked up from germline, CDR1 is WNHNN and CDR2 is SYGVQD (reference sequence). The DNA for the CDR3 is TGCGCCAGCAGTGGTGCAGGGTGGGAAAACATTCAGTACTTC. Translation: CASSGAGWENIQYF.

Concerning this clone itself: The sample holds other DNA sequences that translate to the same CDR3. The chain employs TRBV11-2 and TRBJ2-7; 8 nucleotides match TRBD1. CDR3 length: 13 residues. The J segment lost 5 bases and the V segment lost 6 bases, leaving 6 bases of the junction unmatched. CDR1 and CDR2 (germline): SGHAT, FQNNGV. The CDR3 DNA sequence: TGTGCCAGCAGTCTGACAGGGGTTAACGAGCAGTACTTC. Translated, it gives CASSLTGVNEQYF.